This TCR beta chain was sequenced for a study of blood T cell repertoires in COVID-19. The table came from immunoSEQ multiplex PCR; TCRdb's copy has only in-frame clones and leaves some out. This sample has around 250,000 clones; approximately 90% occur once, and the top ten carry under 5%. This CDR3 contains 16 residues. Germline V gene data show CDR1 as KGHDR and CDR2 as SFDVKD. Trimming shortened V by 6 bases and J by 5 bases, and 19 bases separated the two germline ends. Source material: PBMCs or T cells enriched from blood (not recorded which). The J gene is TRBJ2-1, the V gene TRBV24-1, with D perhaps matching TRBD2 (6 bases). This sequence originates from a woman in her twenties or thirties who had recovered from COVID-19. The CDR3 here is CATSISPIAENNEQFF. In nucleotides, the CDR3 is TGTGCCACCAGTATCAGCCCCATAGCGGAGAACAATGAGCAGTTCTTC.